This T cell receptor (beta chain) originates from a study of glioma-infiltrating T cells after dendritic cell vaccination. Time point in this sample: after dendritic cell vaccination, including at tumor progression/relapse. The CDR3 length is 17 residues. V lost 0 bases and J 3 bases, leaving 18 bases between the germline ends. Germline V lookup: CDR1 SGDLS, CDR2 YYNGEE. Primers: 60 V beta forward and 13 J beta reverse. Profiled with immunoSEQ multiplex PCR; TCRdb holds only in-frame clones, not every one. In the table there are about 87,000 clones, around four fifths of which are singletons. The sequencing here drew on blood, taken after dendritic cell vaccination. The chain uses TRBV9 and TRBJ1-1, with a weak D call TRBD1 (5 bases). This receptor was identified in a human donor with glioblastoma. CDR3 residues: CASSVEPRVPLYTEAFF. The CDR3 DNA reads TGTGCCAGCAGCGTAGAACCCAGGGTCCCCCTCTACACTGAAGCTTTCTTT.